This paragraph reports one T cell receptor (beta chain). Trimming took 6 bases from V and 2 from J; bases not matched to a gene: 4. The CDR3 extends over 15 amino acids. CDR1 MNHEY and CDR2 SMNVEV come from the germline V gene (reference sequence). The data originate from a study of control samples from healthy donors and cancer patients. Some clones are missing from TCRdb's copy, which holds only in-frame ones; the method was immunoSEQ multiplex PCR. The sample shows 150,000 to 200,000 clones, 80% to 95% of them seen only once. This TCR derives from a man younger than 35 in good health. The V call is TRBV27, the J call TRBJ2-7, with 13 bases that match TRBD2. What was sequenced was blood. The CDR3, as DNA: TGTGCCAGCAGCCTACTAGCGGGGGGGCCCTACGAGCAGTACTTC. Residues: CASSLLAGGPYEQYF.